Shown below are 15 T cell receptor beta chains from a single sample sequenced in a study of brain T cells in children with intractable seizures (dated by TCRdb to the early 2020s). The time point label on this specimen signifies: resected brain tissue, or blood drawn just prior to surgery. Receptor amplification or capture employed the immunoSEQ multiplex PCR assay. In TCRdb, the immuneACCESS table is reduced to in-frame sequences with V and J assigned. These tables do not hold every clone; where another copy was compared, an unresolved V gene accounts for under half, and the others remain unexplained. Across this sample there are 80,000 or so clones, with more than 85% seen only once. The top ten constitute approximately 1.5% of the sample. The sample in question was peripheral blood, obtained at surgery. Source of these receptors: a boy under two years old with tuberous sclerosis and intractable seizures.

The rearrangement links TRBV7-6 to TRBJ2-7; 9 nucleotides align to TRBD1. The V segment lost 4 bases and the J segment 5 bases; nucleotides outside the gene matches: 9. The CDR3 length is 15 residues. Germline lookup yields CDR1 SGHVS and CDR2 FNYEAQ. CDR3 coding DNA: TGTGCCAGCAGCTCATACCGGGACAGGGCCCACGAGCAGTACTTC. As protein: CASSSYRDRAHEQYF.

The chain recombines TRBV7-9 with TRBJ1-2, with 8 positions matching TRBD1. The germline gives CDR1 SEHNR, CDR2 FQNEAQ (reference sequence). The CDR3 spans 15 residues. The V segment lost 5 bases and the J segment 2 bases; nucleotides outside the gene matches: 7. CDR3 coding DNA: TGTGCCAGCAGCGAAAACAGGGGGAGAAACTATGGCTACACCTTC. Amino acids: CASSENRGRNYGYTF.

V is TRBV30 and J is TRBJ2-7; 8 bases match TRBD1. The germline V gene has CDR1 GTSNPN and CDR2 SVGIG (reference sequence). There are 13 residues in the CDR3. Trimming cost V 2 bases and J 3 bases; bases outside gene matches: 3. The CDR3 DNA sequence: TGTGCCTGGAGTCAGGGGGCGGGCTACGAGCAGTACTTC. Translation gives CAWSQGAGYEQYF.

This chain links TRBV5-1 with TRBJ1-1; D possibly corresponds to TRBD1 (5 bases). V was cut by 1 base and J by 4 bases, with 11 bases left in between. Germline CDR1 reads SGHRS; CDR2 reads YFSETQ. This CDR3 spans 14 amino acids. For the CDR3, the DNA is TGCGCCAGCAGCTTGCCGGGGGGAGGCACTGAAGCTTTCTTT. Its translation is CASSLPGGGTEAFF.

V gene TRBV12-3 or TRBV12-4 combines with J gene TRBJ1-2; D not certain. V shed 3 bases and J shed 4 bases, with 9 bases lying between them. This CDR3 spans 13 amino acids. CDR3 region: CASSLSVTYGYTF. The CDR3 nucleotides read TGTGCCAGCAGTTTGTCAGTGACCTATGGCTACACCTTC.

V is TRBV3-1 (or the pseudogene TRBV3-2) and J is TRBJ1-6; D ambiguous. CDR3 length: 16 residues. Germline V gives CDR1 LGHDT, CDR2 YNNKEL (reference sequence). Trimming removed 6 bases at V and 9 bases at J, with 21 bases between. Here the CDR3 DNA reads TGTGCCAGCAGACCCCGGACGGGTCGGGGAGGTTCACCCCTCCACTTT. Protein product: CASRPRTGRGGSPLHF.

The CDR3 bases are TGTGCCTGGACGGAAAACTTGAACACTGAAGCTTTCTTT. Amino acids: CAWTENLNTEAFF. The chain has TRBV30 and TRBJ1-1; unclear D gene. This CDR3 is built from 13 residues. Trimming pared 4 bases from V and 0 bases from J, leaving 9 bases between. The germline V gene has CDR1 GTSNPN and CDR2 SVGIG (reference sequence).

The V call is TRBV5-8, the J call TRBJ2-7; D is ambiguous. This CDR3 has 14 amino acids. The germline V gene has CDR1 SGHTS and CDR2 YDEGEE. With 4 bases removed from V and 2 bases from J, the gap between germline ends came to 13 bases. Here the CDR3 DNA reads TGTGCCAGCAGCCATATACGGACCCCCTACGAGCAGTACTTC. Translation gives CASSHIRTPYEQYF.

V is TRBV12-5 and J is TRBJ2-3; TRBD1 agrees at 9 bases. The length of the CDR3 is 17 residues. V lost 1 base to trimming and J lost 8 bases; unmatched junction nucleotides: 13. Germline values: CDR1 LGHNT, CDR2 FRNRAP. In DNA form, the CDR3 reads TGTGCTAGTGGTTTGGCCATCCCGGGACAGGGAGGTGGTACGCAGTATTTT. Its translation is CASGLAIPGQGGGTQYF.

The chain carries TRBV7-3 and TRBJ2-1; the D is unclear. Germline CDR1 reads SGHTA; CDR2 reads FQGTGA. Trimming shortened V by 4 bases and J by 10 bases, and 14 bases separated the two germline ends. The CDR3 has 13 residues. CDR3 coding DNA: TGTGCCAGCAGCTCCCCCCCACGAAGCGAGCAGTTCTTC. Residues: CASSSPPRSEQFF.

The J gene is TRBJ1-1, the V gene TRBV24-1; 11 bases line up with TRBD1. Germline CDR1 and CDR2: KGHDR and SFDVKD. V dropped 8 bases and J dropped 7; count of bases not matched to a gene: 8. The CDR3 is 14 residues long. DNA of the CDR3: TGTGCCACCACCACAGGACAGGGGGCTGGTGAAGCTTTCTTT. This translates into CATTTGQGAGEAFF.

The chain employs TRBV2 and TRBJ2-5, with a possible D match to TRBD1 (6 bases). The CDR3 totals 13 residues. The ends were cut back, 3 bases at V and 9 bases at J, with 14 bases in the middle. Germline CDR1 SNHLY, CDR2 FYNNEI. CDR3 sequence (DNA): TGTGCCAGCAGTGATGACAGGCCTGGGGCCCAGTACTTC. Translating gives CASSDDRPGAQYF. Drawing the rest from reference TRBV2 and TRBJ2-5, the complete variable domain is EPEVTQTPSHQVTQMGQEVILRCVPISNHLYFYWYRQILGQKVEFLVSFYNNEISEKSEIFDDQFSVERPDGSNFTLKIRSTKLEDSAMYFCASSDDRPGAQYFGPGTRLLVL.

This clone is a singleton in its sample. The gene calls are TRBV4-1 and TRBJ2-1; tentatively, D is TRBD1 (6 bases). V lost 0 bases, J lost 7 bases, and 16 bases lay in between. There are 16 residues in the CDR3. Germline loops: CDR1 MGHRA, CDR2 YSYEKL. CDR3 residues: CASSQEGRDKGNEQFF. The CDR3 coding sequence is TGCGCCAGCAGCCAAGAGGGCCGGGACAAAGGAAATGAGCAGTTCTTC.

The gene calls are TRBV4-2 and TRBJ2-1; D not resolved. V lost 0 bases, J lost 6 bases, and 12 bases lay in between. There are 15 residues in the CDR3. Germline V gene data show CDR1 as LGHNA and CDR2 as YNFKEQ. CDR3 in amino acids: CASSQDLEGINEQFF. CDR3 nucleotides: TGTGCCAGCAGCCAAGATCTAGAAGGGATCAATGAGCAGTTCTTC.

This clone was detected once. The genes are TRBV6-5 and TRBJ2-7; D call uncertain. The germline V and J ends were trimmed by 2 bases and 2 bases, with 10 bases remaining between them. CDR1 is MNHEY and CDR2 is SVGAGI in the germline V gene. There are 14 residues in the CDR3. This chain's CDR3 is CASSYRAPPYEQYF. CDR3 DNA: TGTGCCAGCAGTTACCGGGCTCCCCCCTACGAGCAGTACTTC.